The 5 T cell receptor beta chains listed next were all sequenced from one sample in a study of blood T cell repertoires in COVID-19. The repertoire was sequenced with immunoSEQ multiplex PCR; TCRdb's copy has only in-frame clones and lacks some. This sample yields 320,000 or so clones, of which about 88% are seen a single time; about 0.93% belongs to the top ten. The source material was PBMCs or T cells enriched from blood (not recorded which). These receptors came from a woman aged 25-40 years who had recovered from COVID-19.

The chain combines TRBV19 with TRBJ1-2, with unresolved D. Germline V gene data show CDR1 as LNHDA and CDR2 as SQIVND (reference sequence). V lost 5 bases, J lost 0 bases, and 13 bases lay in between. This CDR3 has 15 residues. Here the CDR3 DNA reads TGTGCCAGTAGTCCCGAACGCGGTGCTAACTATGGCTACACCTTC. It specifies CASSPERGANYGYTF. Full variable domain (remainder filled in from reference TRBV19 and TRBJ1-2): DGGITQSPKYLFRKEGQNVTLSCEQNLNHDAMYWYRQDPGQGLRLIYYSQIVNDFQKGDIAEGYSVSREKKESFPLTVTSAQKNPTAFYLCASSPERGANYGYTFGSGTRLTVV.

This clone has just a few counts. The chain couples TRBV28 to TRBJ1-2; no reliable D call. The V gene lost 5 bases and the J gene lost 4 bases, with 11 bases spanning the gap. Germline CDR1 is MDHEN and CDR2 is SYDVKM. This CDR3 is 13 amino acids long. The CDR3 DNA follows: TGTGCCAGCAGTAACCAGGTTGGCTATGGCTACACCTTC. This sequence encodes CASSNQVGYGYTF.

V is TRBV7-9 and J is TRBJ1-5; D is ambiguous. The CDR3 totals 15 residues. Germline V gene sequence: CDR1 SEHNR, CDR2 FQNEAQ (reference sequence). The V end lost 4 bases, the J end lost 3 bases, and 13 bases lay between the germline ends. CDR3 bases: TGTGCCAGCAGCTCGAATGAGGGTGCCAATCAGCCCCAGCATTTT. Encoded protein: CASSSNEGANQPQHF. Full variable domain (missing parts from reference TRBV7-9 and TRBJ1-5): DTGVSQNPRHKITKRGQNVTFRCDPISEHNRLYWYRQTLGQGPEFLTYFQNEAQLEKSRLLSDRFSAERPKGSFSTLEIQRTEQGDSAMYLCASSSNEGANQPQHFGDGTRLSIL.

The chain employs TRBV11-3 and TRBJ2-2; TRBD1 is a possible D gene (5 bases). The CDR3 is 15 residues long. Germline V gives CDR1 SGHNT, CDR2 YENEEA. Deletions cut 0 bases from V and 4 bases from J, with 9 bases between. The CDR3 is CASSLEAGPTGELFF. The CDR3 DNA reads TGTGCCAGCAGCTTAGAGGCAGGGCCCACCGGGGAGCTGTTTTTT.

The gene calls are TRBV11-2 and TRBJ1-5, with 8 bases that match TRBD1. Germline CDR1 is SGHAT and CDR2 is FQNNGV. V dropped 5 bases and J dropped 6; count of bases not matched to a gene: 9. This CDR3 comprises 15 residues. The CDR3 coding sequence is TGTGCCAGCAGCCCGGACAGGGACTTAGGTCAGCCCCAGCATTTT. Its translation is CASSPDRDLGQPQHF.